Listed here are 18 T cell receptor beta chains from one sample, sequenced in a study of identifying expanded T cells in peripheral blood. TCRdb's table, derived via immunoSEQ multiplex PCR, lists solely in-frame clones and lacks some. The profile shows approximately 63,000 clones, over 75% of them singletons. Sequences were obtained from blood. Receptors were obtained from a person aged 18 to 70 in good health.

The genes are TRBV6-1 and TRBJ1-6; no clear D. V lost 5 bases and J 7 bases, leaving 12 bases between the germline ends. CDR1 is MNHNS, CDR2 SASEGT, per germline. There are 14 residues in the CDR3. The CDR3 sequence is CASSSGSENSPLHF. In nucleotides, the CDR3 is TGTGCCAGCAGTTCGGGCTCCGAGAATTCACCCCTCCACTTT.

The rearrangement joins TRBV7-3 to TRBJ2-5; TRBD2 matches 9 bases. Germline V gene sequence: CDR1 SGHTA, CDR2 FQGTGA. V shed 5 bases, J shed 5 bases, and the junction held 12 bases outside the gene matches. The CDR3 consists of 16 residues. The CDR3 spells CASSPWGSGSAETQYF. The CDR3 bases are TGTGCCAGCAGCCCATGGGGTAGCGGGAGTGCTGAGACCCAGTACTTC.

The chain employs TRBV5-1 and TRBJ1-4, with TRBD1 as a possible D gene (6 bases). Germline values: CDR1 SGHRS, CDR2 YFSETQ. The CDR3 extends over 15 amino acids. V was trimmed by 4 bases and J by 8 bases, leaving 18 bases between them. The CDR3 protein is CASSPLGGREEKLFF. DNA of the CDR3: TGCGCCAGCAGCCCCCTGGGGGGGCGCGAGGAAAAACTGTTTTTT.

This clone was counted between two and nine times. This chain links TRBV19 with TRBJ2-7, with D possibly matching TRBD1 (6 bases). From germline, CDR1 is LNHDA and CDR2 SQIVND (reference sequence). V lost 6 bases and J 4 bases, leaving 13 bases between the germline ends. CDR3 size: 13 residues. CDR3 region: CASSPDSLYEQYF. The CDR3 region has the DNA TGTGCCAGTAGCCCGGACAGTTTATACGAGCAGTACTTC.

The rearrangement uses TRBV5-5 and TRBJ1-1; 7 positions agree with TRBD1. V lost 0 bases to trimming and J lost 5 bases; unmatched junction nucleotides: 7. CDR3 length equals 15 residues. Germline V gene sequence: CDR1 SGHKS, CDR2 YYEKEE (reference sequence). Here the CDR3 DNA reads TGTGCCAGCAGCTTGGGTCGGCAGGGGGTAACTGAAGCTTTCTTT. This gives the protein CASSLGRQGVTEAFF.

The chain uses TRBV28 and TRBJ1-2; D not resolved. The CDR3 spans 15 residues. Per germline, CDR1 MDHEN and CDR2 SYDVKM. Trimming removed 3 bases at V and 0 bases at J, with 11 bases between. The CDR3 sequence: CASSFEDGPNYGYTF. CDR3 sequence (DNA): TGTGCCAGCAGTTTCGAGGACGGTCCTAACTATGGCTACACCTTC.

The sample holds a few counts of this clone. The chain joins TRBV9 to TRBJ1-5, with 7 bases aligning to TRBD1. Losses at the gene ends were 4 bases for V and 9 bases for J; bases not matched to a gene: 10. This CDR3 contains 14 residues. CDR1 SGDLS and CDR2 YYNGEE come from the germline V gene. The CDR3: CASSPRTGPRPQHF. The CDR3 nucleotides read TGTGCCAGCAGCCCGAGGACAGGTCCCAGGCCCCAGCATTTT. Filled out from reference TRBV9 and TRBJ1-5, the complete variable domain reads DSGVTQTPKHLITATGQRVTLRCSPRSGDLSVYWYQQSLDQGLQFLIQYYNGEERAKGNILERFSAQQFPDLHSELNLSSLELGDSALYFCASSPRTGPRPQHFGDGTRLSIL.

V and J are TRBV7-9 and TRBJ2-1, with TRBD1 identical over 7 bases. Germline lookup yields CDR1 SEHNR and CDR2 FQNEAQ (reference sequence). The ends lost 6 bases at V and 5 bases at J; junction bases unmatched: 22. The CDR3 totals 19 residues. The CDR3 loop is CASSDWAGGGAGTDNEQFF. DNA for the CDR3: TGTGCCAGCAGTGATTGGGCTGGTGGGGGAGCCGGGACAGACAATGAGCAGTTCTTC.

The chain uses TRBV7-8 and TRBJ1-3; a weak D match, TRBD1 (5 bases). V was cut by 4 bases and J by 4 bases, with 14 bases left in between. CDR1 is SGHVS and CDR2 is FQNEAQ in the germline V gene. CDR3 length equals 15 residues. CDR3 sequence (DNA): TGTGCCAGCAGCTGGGGCCCCTCGGACGGAAACACCATATATTTT. Protein sequence: CASSWGPSDGNTIYF.

V is TRBV2 and J is TRBJ1-1; no firm D call. The V gene's germline CDR1 is SNHLY and CDR2 FYNNEI. The CDR3 is made up of 14 amino acids. V was pared by 4 bases and J by 3 bases, with 12 bases between. DNA of the CDR3: TGTGCCAGCAGTGTTCAAGGGCGCGACACTGAAGCTTTCTTT. This gives the protein CASSVQGRDTEAFF.

The chain uses TRBV27 and TRBJ1-2, with a tentative D call TRBD1 (6 bases). Trimming removed 3 bases from V and 4 bases from J, with 18 bases in between. From germline, CDR1 is MNHEY and CDR2 SMNVEV (reference sequence). This CDR3 region has 16 residues. The CDR3 region has the DNA TGTGCCAGCAGTTTCCAGGAAGGGGGTGGGAGCTATGGCTACACCTTC. Its translation: CASSFQEGGGSYGYTF.

The rearrangement joins TRBV11-3 to TRBJ2-3, with D maybe TRBD2 (5 bases). This CDR3 has 14 amino acids. Between the trimmed V and J ends, which lost 5 bases and 6 bases, there was a span of 15 bases. Germline loops: CDR1 SGHNT, CDR2 YENEEA. The CDR3 nucleotides are TGTGCCAGCAGCCCCGGGCGGGCAACGGATACGCAGTATTTT. Protein product: CASSPGRATDTQYF.

Written as DNA, the CDR3 is TGCGCCAGCAGCCCGGCAAGCAGGGGAATTCCTGGTGAAAAACTGTTTTTT. The encoded protein is CASSPASRGIPGEKLFF. The chain has TRBV4-1 and TRBJ1-4, with a weak D call TRBD1 (6 bases). CDR3 length: 17 residues. The germline CDR1 and CDR2 sequences are MGHRA and YSYEKL. V was trimmed by 4 bases and J by 7 bases, leaving 22 bases between them.

CDR3 nucleotide sequence: TGTGCCAGCAGCTTAACAGCGGGAGAAAGGGAGACCCAGTACTTC. Its translation: CASSLTAGERETQYF. The chain combines TRBV11-2 with TRBJ2-5, with 8 nucleotides matching TRBD2. The CDR3 is made up of 15 amino acids. Germline V lookup: CDR1 SGHAT, CDR2 FQNNGV. V lost 2 bases to trimming and J lost 5 bases; unmatched junction nucleotides: 7.

CDR3 loop: CASSLGEVNEQFF. For the CDR3, the DNA is TGTGCCAGCAGCTTAGGGGAGGTGAATGAGCAGTTCTTC. This chain joins TRBV11-3 and TRBJ2-1, with TRBD2 as a possible D gene (6 bases). Trimming cost V 1 base and J 7 bases, with 8 bases left between them. Germline lookup yields CDR1 SGHNT and CDR2 YENEEA. The CDR3 length is 13 residues.

The rearrangement links TRBV5-1 to TRBJ1-1; D call uncertain. The germline gives CDR1 SGHRS, CDR2 YFSETQ. The CDR3 runs to 17 residues. V was pared by 3 bases and J by 4 bases, with 22 bases between. The chain's CDR3 is CASSSPEVPSIRTEAFF. The CDR3 DNA follows: TGCGCCAGCAGCTCGCCCGAGGTCCCCAGTATCCGCACTGAAGCTTTCTTT.

There are a few counts of this clone. The J gene is TRBJ2-5, the V gene TRBV15; possibly TRBD2 for D (6 bases). Germline V gene data show CDR1 as LNHNV and CDR2 as YYDKDF (reference sequence). This CDR3 contains 14 residues. The V gene lost 3 bases and the J gene lost 5 bases, with 13 bases spanning the gap. The CDR3 sequence is CATSSGGMQETQYF. CDR3 nucleotide sequence: TGTGCCACCAGCAGTGGGGGGATGCAGGAGACCCAGTACTTC.

This clone was seen a few times. This chain connects TRBV28 to TRBJ2-3; 8 nucleotides align to TRBD2. Germline CDR1 reads MDHEN; CDR2 reads SYDVKM. V trimming: 5 bases; J trimming: 4 bases; junction bases outside the gene matches: 8. CDR3 length equals 15 residues. CDR3 sequence: CASSPPGRGPDTQYF. For the CDR3, the DNA is TGTGCCAGCAGTCCCCCCGGGAGGGGCCCAGATACGCAGTATTTT.